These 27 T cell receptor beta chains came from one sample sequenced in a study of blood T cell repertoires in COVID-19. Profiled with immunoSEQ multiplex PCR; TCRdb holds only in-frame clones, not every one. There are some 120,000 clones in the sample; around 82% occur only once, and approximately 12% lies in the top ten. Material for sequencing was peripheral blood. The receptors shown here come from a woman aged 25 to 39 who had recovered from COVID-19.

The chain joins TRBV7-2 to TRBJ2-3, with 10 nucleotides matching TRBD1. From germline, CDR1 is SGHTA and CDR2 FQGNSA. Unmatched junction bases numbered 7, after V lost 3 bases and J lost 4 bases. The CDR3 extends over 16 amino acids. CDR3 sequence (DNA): TGTGCCAGCAGCTTTGTAGGACAGGGGGTGGCAGATACGCAGTATTTT. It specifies CASSFVGQGVADTQYF.

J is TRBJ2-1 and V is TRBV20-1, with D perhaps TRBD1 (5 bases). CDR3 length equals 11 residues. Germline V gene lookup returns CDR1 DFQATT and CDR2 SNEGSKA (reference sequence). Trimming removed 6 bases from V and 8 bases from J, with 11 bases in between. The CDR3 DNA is TGCAGTGCCATACAGGAACATGAGCAGTTCTTC. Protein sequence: CSAIQEHEQFF.

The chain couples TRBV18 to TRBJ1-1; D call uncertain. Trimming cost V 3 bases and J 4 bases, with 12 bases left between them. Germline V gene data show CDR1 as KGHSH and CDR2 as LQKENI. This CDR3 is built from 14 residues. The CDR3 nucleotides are TGTGCCAGCTCACCCCTCGCGGGGAGCACTGAAGCTTTCTTT. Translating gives CASSPLAGSTEAFF.

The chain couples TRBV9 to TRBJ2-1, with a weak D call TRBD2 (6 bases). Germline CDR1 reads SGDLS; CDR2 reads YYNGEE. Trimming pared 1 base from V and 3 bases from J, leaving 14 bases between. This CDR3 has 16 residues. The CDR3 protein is CASSVRLGDLYNEQFF. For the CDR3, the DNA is TGTGCCAGCAGCGTAAGACTAGGGGACCTCTACAATGAGCAGTTCTTC.

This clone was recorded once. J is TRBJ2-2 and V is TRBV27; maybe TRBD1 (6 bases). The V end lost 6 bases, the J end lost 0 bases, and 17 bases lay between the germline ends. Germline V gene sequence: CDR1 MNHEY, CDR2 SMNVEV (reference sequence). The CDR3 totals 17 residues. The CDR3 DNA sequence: TGTGCCAGCAGCTCAGGACAGTCTACAGCGAACACCGGGGAGCTGTTTTTT. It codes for CASSSGQSTANTGELFF.

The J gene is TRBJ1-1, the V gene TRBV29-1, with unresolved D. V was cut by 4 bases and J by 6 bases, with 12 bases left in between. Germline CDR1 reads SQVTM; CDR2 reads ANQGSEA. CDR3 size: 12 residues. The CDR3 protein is CSVAMVEAEAFF. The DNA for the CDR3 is TGCAGCGTTGCTATGGTTGAGGCTGAAGCTTTCTTT.

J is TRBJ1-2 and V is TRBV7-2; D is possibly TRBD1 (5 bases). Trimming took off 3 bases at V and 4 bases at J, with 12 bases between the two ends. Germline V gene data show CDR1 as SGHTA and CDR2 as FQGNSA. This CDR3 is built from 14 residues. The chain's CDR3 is CASSLGGTSYGYTF. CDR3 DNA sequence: TGTGCCAGCAGCTTGGGAGGGACTAGCTATGGCTACACCTTC. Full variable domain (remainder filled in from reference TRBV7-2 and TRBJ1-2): GAGVSQSPSNKVTEKGKDVELRCDPISGHTALYWYRQSLGQGLEFLIYFQGNSAPDKSGLPSDRFSAERTGGSVSTLTIQRTQQEDSAVYLCASSLGGTSYGYTFGSGTRLTVV.

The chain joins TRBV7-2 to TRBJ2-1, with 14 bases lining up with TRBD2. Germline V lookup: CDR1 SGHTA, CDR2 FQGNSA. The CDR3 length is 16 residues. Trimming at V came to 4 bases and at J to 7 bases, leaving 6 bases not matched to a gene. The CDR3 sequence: CASSSGLAGGINEQFF. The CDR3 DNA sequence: TGTGCCAGCAGCTCCGGACTAGCGGGAGGAATAAATGAGCAGTTCTTC.

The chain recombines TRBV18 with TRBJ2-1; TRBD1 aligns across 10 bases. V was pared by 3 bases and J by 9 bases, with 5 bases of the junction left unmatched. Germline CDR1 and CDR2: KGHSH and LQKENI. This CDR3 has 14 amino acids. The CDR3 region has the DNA TGTGCCAGCTCACCGGAGACAGGGGGCGGTGAGCAGTTCTTC. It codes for CASSPETGGGEQFF.

The CDR3 DNA reads TGTGCCAGCAGTGAAGCGAATTCTGGGACAGCAAACAATCAGCCCCAGCATTTT. The encoded protein is CASSEANSGTANNQPQHF. The gene calls are TRBV6-1 and TRBJ1-5; TRBD1 aligns across 7 bases. V was clipped by 0 bases and J by 3 bases; unmatched bases: 11. The CDR3 is made up of 18 amino acids. Germline V gene data show CDR1 as MNHNS and CDR2 as SASEGT.

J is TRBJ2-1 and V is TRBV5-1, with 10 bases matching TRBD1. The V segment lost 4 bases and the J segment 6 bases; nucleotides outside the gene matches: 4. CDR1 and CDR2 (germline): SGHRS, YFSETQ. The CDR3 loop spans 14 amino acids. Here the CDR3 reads CASSRDRGFNEQFF. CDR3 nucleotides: TGCGCCAGCAGCCGGGACAGGGGTTTCAATGAGCAGTTCTTC. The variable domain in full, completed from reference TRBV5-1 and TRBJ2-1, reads KAGVTQTPRYLIKTRGQQVTLSCSPISGHRSVSWYQQTPGQGLQFLFEYFSETQRNKGNFPGRFSGRQFSNSRSEMNVSTLELGDSALYLCASSRDRGFNEQFFGPGTRLTVL.

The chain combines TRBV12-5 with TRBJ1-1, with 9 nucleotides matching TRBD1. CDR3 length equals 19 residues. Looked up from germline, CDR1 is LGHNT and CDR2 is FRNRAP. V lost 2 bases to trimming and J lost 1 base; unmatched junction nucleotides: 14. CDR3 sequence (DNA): TGTGCTAGTGGTTTGCTTACAGGGGGCGCGGGTTCTCGGAACACTGAAGCTTTCTTT. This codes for CASGLLTGGAGSRNTEAFF.

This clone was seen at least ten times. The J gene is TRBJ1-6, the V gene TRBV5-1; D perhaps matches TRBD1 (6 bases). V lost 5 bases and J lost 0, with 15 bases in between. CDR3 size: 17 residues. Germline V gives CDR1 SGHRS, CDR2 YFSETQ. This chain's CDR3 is CASSRQELSSYNSPLHF. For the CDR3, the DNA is TGCGCCAGCAGTAGACAGGAACTAAGCTCCTATAATTCACCCCTCCACTTT.

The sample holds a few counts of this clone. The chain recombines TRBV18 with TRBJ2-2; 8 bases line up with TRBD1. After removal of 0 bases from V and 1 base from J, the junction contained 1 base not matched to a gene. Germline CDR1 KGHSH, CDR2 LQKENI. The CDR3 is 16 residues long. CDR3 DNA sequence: TGTGCCAGCTCACCACCCGGGACAGGGAACACCGGGGAGCTGTTTTTT. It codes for CASSPPGTGNTGELFF.

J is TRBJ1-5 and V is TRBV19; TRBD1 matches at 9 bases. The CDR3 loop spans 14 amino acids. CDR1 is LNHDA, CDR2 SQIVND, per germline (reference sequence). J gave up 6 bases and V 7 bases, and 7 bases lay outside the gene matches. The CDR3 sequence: CASTSYRGPQPQHF. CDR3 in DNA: TGTGCCAGTACCTCCTACAGGGGGCCTCAGCCCCAGCATTTT. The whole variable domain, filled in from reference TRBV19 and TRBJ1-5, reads DGGITQSPKYLFRKEGQNVTLSCEQNLNHDAMYWYRQDPGQGLRLIYYSQIVNDFQKGDIAEGYSVSREKKESFPLTVTSAQKNPTAFYLCASTSYRGPQPQHFGDGTRLSIL.

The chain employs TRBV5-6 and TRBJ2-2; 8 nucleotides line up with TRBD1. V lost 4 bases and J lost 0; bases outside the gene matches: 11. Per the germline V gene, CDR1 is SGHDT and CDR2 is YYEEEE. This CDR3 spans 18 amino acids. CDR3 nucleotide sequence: TGTGCCAGCAGCCCCCGTCGGACAGGGTTGGCGAACACCGGGGAGCTGTTTTTT. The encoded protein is CASSPRRTGLANTGELFF.

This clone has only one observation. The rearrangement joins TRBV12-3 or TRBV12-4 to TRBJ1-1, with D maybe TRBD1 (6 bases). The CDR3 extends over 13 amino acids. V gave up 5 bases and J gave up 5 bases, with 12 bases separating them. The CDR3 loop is CASSQTGSTEAFF. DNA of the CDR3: TGTGCCAGCAGTCAGACAGGATCAACTGAAGCTTTCTTT.

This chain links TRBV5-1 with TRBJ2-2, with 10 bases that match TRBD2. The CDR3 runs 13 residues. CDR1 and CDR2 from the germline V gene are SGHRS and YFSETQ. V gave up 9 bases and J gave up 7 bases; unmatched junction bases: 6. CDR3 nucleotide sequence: TGCGCCACCGCCGGGACTAGCGTCGGGGAGCTGTTTTTT. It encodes CATAGTSVGELFF.

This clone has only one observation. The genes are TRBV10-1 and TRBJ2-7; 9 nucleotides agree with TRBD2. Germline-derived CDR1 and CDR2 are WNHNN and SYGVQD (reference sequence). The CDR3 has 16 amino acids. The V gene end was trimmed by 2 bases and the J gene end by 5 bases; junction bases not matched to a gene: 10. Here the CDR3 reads CASSEVAGAGPDEQYF. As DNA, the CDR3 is TGCGCCAGCAGTGAGGTAGCGGGAGCGGGTCCGGACGAGCAGTACTTC.

CDR3 in DNA: TGTGCCAGTTCGTCCACCGCGACACCCCTCCACTTT. Amino acid sequence: CASSSTATPLHF. The chain links TRBV28 to TRBJ1-6, with D unclear. The length of the CDR3 is 12 residues. Germline V gene lookup returns CDR1 MDHEN and CDR2 SYDVKM. V gave up 9 bases and J gave up 11 bases, with 14 bases separating them. Combining the CDR3 with reference TRBV28 and TRBJ1-6 gives the whole variable domain DVKVTQSSRYLVKRTGEKVFLECVQDMDHENMFWYRQDPGLGLRLIYFSYDVKMKEKGDIPEGYSVSREKKERFSLILESASTNQTSMYLCASSSTATPLHFGNGTRLTVT.

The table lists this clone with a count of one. CDR3 nucleotide sequence: TGTGCCAGCAGCCCCCAAGGGGAGGGGGAAAACGGCTACACCTTC. It translates to CASSPQGEGENGYTF. The rearrangement joins TRBV7-9 to TRBJ1-2, with D tentatively TRBD1 (6 bases). Trimming took off 5 bases at V and 8 bases at J, with 21 bases between the two ends. The CDR3 covers 15 residues. The V gene's germline CDR1 is SEHNR and CDR2 FQNEAQ (reference sequence).

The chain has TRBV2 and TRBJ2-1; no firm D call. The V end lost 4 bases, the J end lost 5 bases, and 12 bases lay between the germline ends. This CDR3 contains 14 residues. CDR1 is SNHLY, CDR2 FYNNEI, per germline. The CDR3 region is CASSATHSNNEQFF. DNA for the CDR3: TGTGCCAGCAGTGCTACGCACTCAAACAATGAGCAGTTCTTC.

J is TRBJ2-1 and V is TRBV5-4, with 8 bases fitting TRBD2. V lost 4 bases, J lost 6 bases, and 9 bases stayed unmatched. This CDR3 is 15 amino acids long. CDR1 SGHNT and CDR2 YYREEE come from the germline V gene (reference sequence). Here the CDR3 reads CASSGTERGLNEQFF. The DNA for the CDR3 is TGTGCCAGCAGCGGGACCGAGCGGGGGCTCAATGAGCAGTTCTTC.

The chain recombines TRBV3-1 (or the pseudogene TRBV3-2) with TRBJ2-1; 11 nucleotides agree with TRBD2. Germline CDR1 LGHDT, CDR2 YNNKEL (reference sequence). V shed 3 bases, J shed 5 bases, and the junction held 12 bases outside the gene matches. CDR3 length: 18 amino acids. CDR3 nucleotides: TGTGCCAGCAGCCACGCGAACAGTGGTAGCGGGAGGGACAATGAGCAGTTCTTC. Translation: CASSHANSGSGRDNEQFF.

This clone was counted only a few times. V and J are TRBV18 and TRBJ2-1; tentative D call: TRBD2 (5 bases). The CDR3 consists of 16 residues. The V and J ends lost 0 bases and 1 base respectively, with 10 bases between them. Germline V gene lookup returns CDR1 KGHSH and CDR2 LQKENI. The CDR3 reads CASSPPIRGSYNEQFF. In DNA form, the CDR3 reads TGTGCCAGCTCACCACCGATACGGGGATCCTACAATGAGCAGTTCTTC.

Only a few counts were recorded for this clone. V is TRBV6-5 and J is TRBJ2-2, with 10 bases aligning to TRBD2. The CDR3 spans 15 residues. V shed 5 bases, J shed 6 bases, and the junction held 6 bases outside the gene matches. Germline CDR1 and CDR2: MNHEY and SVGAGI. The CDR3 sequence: CASSKLAGTAGELFF. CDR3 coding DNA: TGTGCCAGCAGTAAACTAGCGGGAACTGCCGGGGAGCTGTTTTTT.

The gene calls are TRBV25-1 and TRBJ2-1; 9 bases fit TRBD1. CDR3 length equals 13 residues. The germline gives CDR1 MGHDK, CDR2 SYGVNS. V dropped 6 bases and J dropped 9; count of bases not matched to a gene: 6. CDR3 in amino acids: CASSLGTGTEQFF. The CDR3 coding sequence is TGTGCCAGCAGCCTCGGGACAGGGACTGAGCAGTTCTTC.